A selection of T cell receptor beta chains follows, all from one sample in a study of OX40 agonist ivuxolimab in advanced cancers. The repertoire was sequenced with immunoSEQ multiplex PCR; TCRdb's copy has only in-frame clones and lacks some. The sample consists of 60,000 to 75,000 clones, approximately 91% of them appearing once. Sequenced material: CD4+ or CD8+ T cells sorted from blood, taken in a trial of the OX40 agonist ivuxolimab. These receptors were obtained from an adult with an advanced solid tumor such as melanoma, head and neck, liver or kidney cancer. Each CDR3 is given with its conserved first and last residue. A D gene is named only where the DNA matches it firmly. Expanded clones are given a class, and other clones once, few, many or no size at all.

. | TRBJ1-1 | . | TRBV10-3 | TGTGCCATCAGTGGCGAACAGGGAAACACTGAAGCTTTCTTT | CAISGEQGNTEAFF
. | TRBJ2-1 | . | TRBV19 | TGTGCCAGTAGAGCTAACTCCGGATCAGTCTACAATGAGCAGTTCTTC | CASRANSGSVYNEQFF
. | TRBJ2-3 | . | TRBV27 | TGTGCCAGCAGTTCCTTGGGAGATACGCAGTATTTT | CASSSLGDTQYF
. | TRBJ2-1 | TRBD2 | TRBV4-3 | TGCGCCAGCAGCCAATCTCGACTAGCGGGAGGCTACAATGAGCAGTTCTTC | CASSQSRLAGGYNEQFF
. | TRBJ1-5 | . | TRBV28 | TGTGCCAGCAGCCTTTGGGGGAAGCGTGATCAGCCCCAGCATTTT | CASSLWGKRDQPQHF
. | TRBJ2-6 | . | TRBV7-3 | TGTGCCAGCAGTCGAGGGCCGCCCAGGGGCTCTGGGGCCAACGTCCTGACTTTC | CASSRGPPRGSGANVLTF
. | TRBJ2-2 | TRBD1 | TRBV15 | TGTGCCACCAGCAGAGAAGTGGGGACAGGCCCGTCCCGGGAGCTGTTTTTT | CATSREVGTGPSRELFF
. | TRBJ2-3 | . | TRBV9 | TGTGCCAGCAGCGCGAACATGGATACGCAGTATTTT | CASSANMDTQYF
once | TRBJ1-1 | . | TRBV2 | TGTGCCAGCAGTGCCGGGACACAGAGACCATTAAACACTGAAGCTTTCTTT | CASSAGTQRPLNTEAFF
few | TRBJ1-2 | . | TRBV9 | TGTGCCAGCAGCGTAGTTACAGGAGTCTATGGCTACACCTTC | CASSVVTGVYGYTF
. | TRBJ1-1 | TRBD1 | TRBV27 | TGTGCCAGCGGCTCCCTGCAGGGGGGTATGGCTGAAGCTTTCTTT | CASGSLQGGMAEAFF
. | TRBJ2-3 | TRBD2 | TRBV28 | TGTGCCAGCAGTCTTTATGAGCTAGCGGGAGGGCGCACAGATACGCAGTATTTT | CASSLYELAGGRTDTQYF
. | TRBJ1-1 | . | TRBV4-3 | TGCGCCAGCAGCCAAGATTGGGGATGGTGGACTGAAGCTTTCTTT | CASSQDWGWWTEAFF
. | TRBJ1-3 | TRBD1 | TRBV6-5 | TGTGCCAGCAGTCTAGGACAGGTCGGAAACACCATATATTTT | CASSLGQVGNTIYF
. | TRBJ2-7 | TRBD2 | TRBV7-9 | TGTGCCAGCAGCTCGACTCTAGCGGGATTAACGCCCTACGAGCAGTACTTC | CASSSTLAGLTPYEQYF
. | TRBJ1-2 | . | TRBV7-9 | TGTGCCAGCAGCTTAGAGGGGCAGGGGAAGTATGGCTACACCTTC | CASSLEGQGKYGYTF
. | TRBJ1-5 | . | TRBV7-8 | TGTGCCAGCAGCCACTTATCGGTCCCCTCCAATCAGCCCCAGCATTTT | CASSHLSVPSNQPQHF
once | TRBJ2-3 | TRBD2 | TRBV5-4 | TGTGCCAGCAGGCTGAGCCCGGGACTAGCGGGAGCGTTGTATACGCAGTATTTT | CASRLSPGLAGALYTQYF
. | TRBJ2-1 | . | TRBV11-2 | TGTGCCAGCAGCTTAGAAAGGCAGGTTGGGGCGTACAATGAGCAGTTCTTC | CASSLERQVGAYNEQFF
. | TRBJ2-1 | TRBD2 | TRBV9 | TGTGCCAGCAGCGTACGCGGGGGGGCGGGCAATGAGCAGTTCTTC | CASSVRGGAGNEQFF
once | TRBJ2-7 | TRBD2 | TRBV7-6 | TGTGCCAGCAGCCCGGGGACTAGTCACGAGCAGTACTTC | CASSPGTSHEQYF
once | TRBJ2-3 | . | TRBV18 | TGTGCCAGCTCGACGCGGGACCCAGGGAGGGGGGCAGATACGCAGTATTTT | CASSTRDPGRGADTQYF
. | TRBJ2-3 | . | TRBV5-1 | TGCGCCAGCAGCTTCGATGTAGATACGCAGTATTTT | CASSFDVDTQYF
. | TRBJ1-4 | TRBD1 | TRBV6-5 | TGTGCCAGCAGTTTGGGACAGGGCGTGGAACTGTTTTTT | CASSLGQGVELFF
. | TRBJ2-1 | . | TRBV11-3 | TGTGCCAGCAGCTCCGACATCTACAATGAGCAGTTCTTC | CASSSDIYNEQFF
. | TRBJ1-2 | TRBD1 | TRBV2 | TGTGCCAGCAGGACCGGGACAGACGGATACTATGGCTACACCTTC | CASRTGTDGYYGYTF
. | TRBJ2-7 | TRBD1 | TRBV7-9 | TGTGCCAGCAGCTCTACAGGGGACGAGCAGTACTTC | CASSSTGDEQYF
. | TRBJ2-7 | . | TRBV6-5 | TGTGCCAGCAGTTACTCGGACCCCCCCTCCGAGCAGTACTTC | CASSYSDPPSEQYF
. | TRBJ1-5 | TRBD1 | TRBV2 | TGTGCCGCAAGACAGGGGGAAGGACAGCCCCAGCATTTT | CAARQGEGQPQHF
. | TRBJ1-1 | . | TRBV5-6 | TGTGCCAGCAGCTTGGCGTCTTCGTCGAACACTGAAGCTTTCTTT | CASSLASSSNTEAFF
. | TRBJ1-5 | . | TRBV4-1 | TGCGCCAGCAGCCAAAGGTGGGGGGGCAATCAGCCCCAGCATTTT | CASSQRWGGNQPQHF
. | TRBJ1-1 | . | TRBV5-1 | TGCGCCAGCAGCTTGTGGTTTGGGGGAACTCCGAACACTGAAGCTTTCTTT | CASSLWFGGTPNTEAFF
. | TRBJ1-1 | . | TRBV18 | TGTGCCAGCTCACCAGTCGGGGGGAGGACTGAAGCTTTCTTT | CASSPVGGRTEAFF
. | TRBJ2-1 | . | TRBV5-6 | TGTGCCAGCAGCTTTGCGGGGGCGGGGTACAATGAGCAGTTCTTC | CASSFAGAGYNEQFF
. | TRBJ1-2 | . | TRBV28 | TGTGCCAGCAGCCCACTGAGGGACCTAAACTATGGCTACACCTTC | CASSPLRDLNYGYTF
. | TRBJ2-7 | . | TRBV29-1 | TGCAGCGTTGGTTTTACCGAAAGCTCCTACGAGCAGTACTTC | CSVGFTESSYEQYF